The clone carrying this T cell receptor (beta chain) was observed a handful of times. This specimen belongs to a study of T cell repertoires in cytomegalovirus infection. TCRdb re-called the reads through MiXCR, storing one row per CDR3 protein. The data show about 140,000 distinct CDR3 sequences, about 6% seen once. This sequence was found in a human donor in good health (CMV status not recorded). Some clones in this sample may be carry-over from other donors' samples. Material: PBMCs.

CDR3 loop: CSAGTGGNTEAFF. In DNA form, the CDR3 reads TGCAGCGCCGGGACAGGGGGGAACACTGAAGCTTTCTTT. The chain carries TRBV29-1 and TRBJ1-1, with 11 bases identical to TRBD1. The CDR3 runs to 13 residues. Unmatched junction bases numbered 2, after V lost 7 bases and J lost 1 base. Germline V gives CDR1 SQVTM, CDR2 ANQGSEA.